The 7 T cell receptor beta chains given below trace back to one sample, sequenced in a study of T cell changes during pregnancy in multiple sclerosis. This table comes from immunoSEQ multiplex PCR, and its TCRdb copy is limited to in-frame clones, with some not included. Of nearly 110,000 clones in the sample, roughly nine tenths were seen once. The sequencing used peripheral blood, collected before pregnancy. These receptor sequences come from a female donor with multiple sclerosis, enrolled in a pregnancy study.

The chain recombines TRBV11-2 with TRBJ1-4, with 7 bases that match TRBD1. The CDR3 runs 15 residues. Germline assignment: CDR1 SGHAT and CDR2 FQNNGV. The V and J ends lost 3 bases and 4 bases, in that order; junction bases with no gene match: 5. Here the CDR3 reads CASSFWDRVNEKLFF. The CDR3 nucleotides are TGTGCCAGCAGCTTTTGGGACAGAGTTAATGAAAAACTGTTTTTT.

The chain joins TRBV30 to TRBJ1-6, with 8 nucleotides matching TRBD1. This CDR3 contains 19 residues. V was clipped by 0 bases and J by 3 bases; unmatched bases: 13. CDR1 and CDR2 (germline): GTSNPN, SVGIG (reference sequence). In DNA, the CDR3 is TGTGCCTGGAGTGTACGGACAGGGAGCCATAGGATCTATAATTCACCCCTCCACTTT. It encodes CAWSVRTGSHRIYNSPLHF.

V gene TRBV7-2 combines with J gene TRBJ2-5; weak D call: TRBD1 (6 bases). The length of the CDR3 is 14 residues. V shed 5 bases and J shed 2 bases, with 12 bases lying between them. CDR1 is SGHTA, CDR2 FQGNSA, per germline. The CDR3 bases are TGTGCCAGCAGCCCTCCCGGGACACAAGAGACCCAGTACTTC. Encoded protein: CASSPPGTQETQYF.

CDR3 sequence (DNA): TGTGCCATCAGAGAAACTCGCTCTGGGGCCAACGTCCTGACTTTC. It codes for CAIRETRSGANVLTF. The V gene is TRBV10-3, the J gene TRBJ2-6; no firm D call. V was trimmed by 6 bases and J by 0 bases, leaving 9 bases between them. CDR1 is ENHRY, CDR2 SYGVKD, per germline. The CDR3 covers 15 residues.

V and J are TRBV11-1 and TRBJ2-7; D may be TRBD1 (6 bases). Per the germline V gene, CDR1 is SGHAT and CDR2 is FQDESV (reference sequence). The V and J ends lost 0 bases and 6 bases respectively, with 18 bases between them. CDR3 size: 16 residues. The CDR3 DNA reads as TGTGCCAGCAGCTTAGCGTCAGGGGCCAAGACCTCCGAGCAGTACTTC. Its translation: CASSLASGAKTSEQYF.

This clone appeared once. The chain employs TRBV30 and TRBJ2-3; 7 positions agree with TRBD2. Trimming at V came to 6 bases and at J to 8 bases, leaving 11 bases not matched to a gene. The CDR3 spans 13 residues. Per germline, CDR1 GTSNPN and CDR2 SVGIG (reference sequence). This CDR3 reads CACPPNSGTTQYF. The CDR3 region has the DNA TGTGCCTGCCCCCCCAACAGCGGGACTACGCAGTATTTT.

This clone showed up just a few times. This sequence joins TRBV9 and TRBJ2-2, with TRBD1 as a possible D gene (6 bases). V was pared by 4 bases and J by 5 bases, with 12 bases between. The CDR3 is 14 residues long. The germline V gene encodes CDR1 SGDLS and CDR2 YYNGEE. In DNA, the CDR3 is TGTGCCAGCAGCCTTTCAGGGGATACCGGGGAGCTGTTTTTT. Protein: CASSLSGDTGELFF.